This T cell receptor (beta chain) was captured in a study of blood T cell repertoires in COVID-19. Study-level background: There were acute and convalescent COVID-19 samples, and they came from the United States, Italy and Spain. PBMCs, B-cell-depleted T cells, or T cells provided the cDNA or gDNA that made up the material.

Per the authors' pipeline: Reference gene primer amplification gave nucleated cell count estimates. Sequenced by immunoSEQ multiplex PCR; TCRdb stores in-frame clones only, minus some. V, J and clone size reflect that table, while D and trimming were determined from the DNA. The table lists about 50,000 clones, roughly 90% of them singletons. CDR1 and CDR2 (germline): SGHVS, FQNEAQ. This CDR3 is 17 amino acids long. V was clipped by 0 bases and J by 3 bases, with 17 bases between them. Material: peripheral blood. This chain links TRBV7-8 with TRBJ1-2; tentatively, D is TRBD1 (5 bases). The sequence derives from a woman of 80 years or more with acute or convalescent COVID-19. The CDR3, as DNA: TGTGCCAGCAGCTTAGCTCGCTGGGTCAGGGTTGACTATGGCTACACCTTC. Translated: CASSLARWVRVDYGYTF.